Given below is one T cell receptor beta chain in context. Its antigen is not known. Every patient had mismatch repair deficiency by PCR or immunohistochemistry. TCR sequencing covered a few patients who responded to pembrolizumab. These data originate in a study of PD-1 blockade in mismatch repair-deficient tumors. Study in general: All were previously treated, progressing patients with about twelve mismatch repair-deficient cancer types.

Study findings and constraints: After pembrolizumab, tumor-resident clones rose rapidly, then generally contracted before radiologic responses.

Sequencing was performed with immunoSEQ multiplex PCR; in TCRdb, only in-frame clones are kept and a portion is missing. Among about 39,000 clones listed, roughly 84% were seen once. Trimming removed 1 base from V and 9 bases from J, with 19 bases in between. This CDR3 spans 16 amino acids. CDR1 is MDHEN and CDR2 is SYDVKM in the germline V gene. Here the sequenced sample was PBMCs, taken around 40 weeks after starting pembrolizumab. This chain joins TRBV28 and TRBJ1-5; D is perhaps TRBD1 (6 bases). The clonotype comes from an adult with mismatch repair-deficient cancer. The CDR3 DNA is TGTGCCAGCAGTTTATTAAGGGGGGGCACGGTGGGGCCCCAGCATTTT. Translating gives CASSLLRGGTVGPQHF. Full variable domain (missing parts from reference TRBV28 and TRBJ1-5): DVKVTQSSRYLVKRTGEKVFLECVQDMDHENMFWYRQDPGLGLRLIYFSYDVKMKEKGDIPEGYSVSREKKERFSLILESASTNQTSMYLCASSLLRGGTVGPQHFGDGTRLSIL.